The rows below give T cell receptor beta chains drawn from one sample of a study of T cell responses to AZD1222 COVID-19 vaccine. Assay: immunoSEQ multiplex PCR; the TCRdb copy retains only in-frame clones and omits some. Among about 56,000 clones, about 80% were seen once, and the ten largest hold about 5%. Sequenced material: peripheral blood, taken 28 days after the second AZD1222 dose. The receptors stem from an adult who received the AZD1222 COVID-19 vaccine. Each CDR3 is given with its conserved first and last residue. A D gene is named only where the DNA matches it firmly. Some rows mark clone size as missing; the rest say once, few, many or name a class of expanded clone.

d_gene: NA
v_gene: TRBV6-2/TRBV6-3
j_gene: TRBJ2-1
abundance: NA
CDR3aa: CASSYALLGASSYNEQFF
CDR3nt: TGTGCCAGCAGTTACGCTCTACTGGGCGCGTCCTCCTACAATGAGCAGTTCTTC

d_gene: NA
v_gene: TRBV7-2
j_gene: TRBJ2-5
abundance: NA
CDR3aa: CASSSFQETQYF
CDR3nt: TGTGCCAGCAGCTCATTCCAAGAGACCCAGTACTTC

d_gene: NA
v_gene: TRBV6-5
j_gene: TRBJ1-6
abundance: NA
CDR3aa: CASSYLARNSPLHF
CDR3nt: TGTGCCAGCAGTTACCTCGCGCGAAATTCACCCCTCCACTTT

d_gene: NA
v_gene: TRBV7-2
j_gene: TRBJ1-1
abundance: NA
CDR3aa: CASSLESGPEAFF
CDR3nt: TGTGCCAGCAGCTTAGAATCGGGGCCTGAAGCTTTCTTT

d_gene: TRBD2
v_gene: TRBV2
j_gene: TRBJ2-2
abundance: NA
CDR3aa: CATGNSGSRNTGELFF
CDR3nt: TGTGCCACCGGTAATAGCGGGAGTCGCAACACCGGGGAGCTGTTTTTT

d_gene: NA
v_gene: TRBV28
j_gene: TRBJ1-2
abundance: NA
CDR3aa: CASSLGTSNYGYTF
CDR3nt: TGTGCCAGCAGTTTGGGGACATCTAACTATGGCTACACCTTC

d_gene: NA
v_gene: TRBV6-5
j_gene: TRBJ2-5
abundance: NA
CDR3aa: CASSYSLQGQFETQYF
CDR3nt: TGTGCCAGCAGTTACTCTTTGCAGGGGCAATTCGAGACCCAGTACTTC

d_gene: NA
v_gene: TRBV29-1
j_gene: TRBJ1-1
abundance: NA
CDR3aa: CSAYRGLNTEAFF
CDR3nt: TGCAGCGCCTACAGAGGCCTTAACACTGAAGCTTTCTTT

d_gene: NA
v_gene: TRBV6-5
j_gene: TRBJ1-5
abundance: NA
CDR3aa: CASSYVGGGNQPQHF
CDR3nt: TGTGCCAGCAGTTACGTCGGGGGAGGCAATCAGCCCCAGCATTTT

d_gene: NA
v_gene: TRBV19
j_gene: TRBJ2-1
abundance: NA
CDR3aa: CASSIRVSYNEQFF
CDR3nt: TGTGCCAGTAGTATAAGGGTTTCTTACAATGAGCAGTTCTTC

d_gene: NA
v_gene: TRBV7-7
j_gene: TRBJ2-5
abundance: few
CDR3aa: CASSLGGGGQETQYF
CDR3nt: TGTGCTAGCAGCTTAGGAGGGGGGGGTCAAGAGACCCAGTACTTC

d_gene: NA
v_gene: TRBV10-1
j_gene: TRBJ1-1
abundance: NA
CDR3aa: CASSGADSLNTEAFF
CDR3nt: TGCGCCAGCAGTGGGGCGGACAGCCTGAACACTGAAGCTTTCTTT

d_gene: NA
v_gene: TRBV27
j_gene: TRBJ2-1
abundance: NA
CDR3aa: CASSLRPLYNEQFF
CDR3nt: TGTGCCAGCAGTTTAAGGCCCCTATATAATGAGCAGTTCTTC

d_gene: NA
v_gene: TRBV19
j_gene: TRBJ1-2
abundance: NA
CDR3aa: CASRAGREYGYTF
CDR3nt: TGTGCCAGTAGGGCAGGGAGAGAATATGGCTACACCTTC

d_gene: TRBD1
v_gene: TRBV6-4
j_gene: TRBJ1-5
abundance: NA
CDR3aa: CASRAVGTDREPQHF
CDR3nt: TGTGCCAGCCGAGCAGTGGGGACAGACCGGGAGCCCCAGCATTTT

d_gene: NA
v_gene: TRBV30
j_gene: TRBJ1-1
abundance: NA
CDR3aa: CAWSVATNTEAFF
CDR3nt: TGTGCCTGGAGTGTAGCCACGAACACTGAAGCTTTCTTT

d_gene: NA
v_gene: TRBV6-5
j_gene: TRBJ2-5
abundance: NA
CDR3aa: CASKPDGRRDVTQYF
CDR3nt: TGTGCCAGCAAACCGGATGGACGGAGGGATGTGACCCAGTACTTC

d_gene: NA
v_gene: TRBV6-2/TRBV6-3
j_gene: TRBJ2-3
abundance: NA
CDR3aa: CASSLAADTQYF
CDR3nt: TGTGCCAGCAGTTTAGCGGCAGATACGCAGTATTTT

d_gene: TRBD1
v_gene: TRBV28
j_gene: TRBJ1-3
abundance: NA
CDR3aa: CASSGGATGAGNTIYF
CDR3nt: TGTGCCAGCAGTGGGGGGGCGACAGGGGCAGGAAACACCATATATTTT

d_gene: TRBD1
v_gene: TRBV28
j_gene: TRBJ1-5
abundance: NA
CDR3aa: CASCPGTGINQPQHF
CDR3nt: TGTGCCAGCTGTCCCGGGACAGGTATCAATCAGCCCCAGCATTTT

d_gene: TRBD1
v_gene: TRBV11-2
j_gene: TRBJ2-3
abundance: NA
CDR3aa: CASSGQGIGSDTQYF
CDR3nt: TGTGCCAGCAGCGGACAGGGAATCGGTTCAGATACGCAGTATTTT

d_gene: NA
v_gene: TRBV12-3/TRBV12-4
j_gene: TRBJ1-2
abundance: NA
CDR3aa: CASSLGPNYGYTF
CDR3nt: TGTGCCAGCAGTCTAGGCCCTAACTATGGCTACACCTTC

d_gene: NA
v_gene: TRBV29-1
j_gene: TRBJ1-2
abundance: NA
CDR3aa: CSVATGVYGYTF
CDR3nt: TGCAGCGTTGCAACAGGAGTCTATGGCTACACCTTC

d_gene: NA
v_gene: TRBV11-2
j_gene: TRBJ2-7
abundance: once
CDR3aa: CASSLGVRASYEQYF
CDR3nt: TGTGCCAGCAGCTTAGGTGTCAGGGCCTCCTACGAGCAGTACTTC

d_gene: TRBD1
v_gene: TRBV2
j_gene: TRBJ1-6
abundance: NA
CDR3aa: CASSEGQLLTYNSPLHF
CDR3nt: TGTGCCAGCAGTGAGGGACAGCTCCTTACCTATAATTCACCCCTCCACTTT

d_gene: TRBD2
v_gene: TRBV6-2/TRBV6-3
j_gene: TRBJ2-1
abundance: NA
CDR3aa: CASSYGRGSYNNEQFF
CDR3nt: TGTGCCAGCAGTTACGGGCGCGGGAGTTATAACAATGAGCAGTTCTTC

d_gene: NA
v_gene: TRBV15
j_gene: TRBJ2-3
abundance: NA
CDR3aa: CATSRVELASGHTQYF
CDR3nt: TGTGCCACCAGCAGAGTCGAGCTAGCTTCGGGACATACGCAGTATTTT

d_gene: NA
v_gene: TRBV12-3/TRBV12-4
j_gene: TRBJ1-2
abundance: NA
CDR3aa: CASRDPGSDGYTF
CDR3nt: TGTGCCAGCAGGGACCCGGGGAGCGATGGCTACACCTTC

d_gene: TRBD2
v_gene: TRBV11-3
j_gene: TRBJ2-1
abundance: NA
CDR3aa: CASSLESGRDNEQFF
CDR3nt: TGTGCCAGCAGCTTAGAGAGCGGGAGGGACAATGAGCAGTTCTTC

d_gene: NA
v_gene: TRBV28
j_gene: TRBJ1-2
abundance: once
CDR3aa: CATTGAGKINGYTF
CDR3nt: TGTGCCACCACTGGGGCAGGAAAGATAAATGGCTACACCTTC

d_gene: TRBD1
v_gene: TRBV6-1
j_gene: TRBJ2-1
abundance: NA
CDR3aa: CASSEPGTGSNEQFF
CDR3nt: TGTGCCAGCAGTGAACCCGGGACAGGGAGCAATGAGCAGTTCTTC

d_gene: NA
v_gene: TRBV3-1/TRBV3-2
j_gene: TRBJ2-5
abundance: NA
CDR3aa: CASSHQSWGTQYF
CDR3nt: TGTGCCAGCAGCCACCAGAGCTGGGGGACCCAGTACTTC

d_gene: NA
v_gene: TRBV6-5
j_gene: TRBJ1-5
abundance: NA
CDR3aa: CASNQPLNQPQHF
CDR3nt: TGTGCCAGCAACCAGCCCCTCAATCAGCCCCAGCATTTT

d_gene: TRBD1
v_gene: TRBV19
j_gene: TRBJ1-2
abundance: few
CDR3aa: CASSATGAGYGYTF
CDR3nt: TGTGCCAGTAGTGCGACAGGGGCGGGATATGGCTACACCTTC

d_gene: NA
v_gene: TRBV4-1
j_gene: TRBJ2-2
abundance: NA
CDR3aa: CASSLLLGTGELFF
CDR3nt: TGCGCCAGCAGCTTACTCCTAGGAACCGGGGAGCTGTTTTTT

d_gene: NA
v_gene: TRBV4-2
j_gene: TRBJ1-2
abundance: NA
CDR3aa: CASRQGFGYTF
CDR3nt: TGTGCCAGCAGACAGGGATTTGGCTACACCTTC

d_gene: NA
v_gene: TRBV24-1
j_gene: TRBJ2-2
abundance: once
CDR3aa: CATSDSVRGNTGELFF
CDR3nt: TGTGCCACCAGTGATAGCGTTCGAGGTAACACCGGGGAGCTGTTTTTT

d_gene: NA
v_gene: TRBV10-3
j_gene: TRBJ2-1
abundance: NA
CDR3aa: CAISGASSYNEQFF
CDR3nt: TGTGCCATCAGTGGCGCCAGCTCCTACAATGAGCAGTTCTTC

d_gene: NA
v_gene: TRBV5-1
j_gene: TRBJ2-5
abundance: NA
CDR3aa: CASRREPITETQYF
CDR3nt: TGCGCCAGCCGAAGGGAACCCATTACGGAGACCCAGTACTTC

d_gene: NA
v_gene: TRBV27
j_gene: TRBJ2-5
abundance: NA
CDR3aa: CASSLTSGASKETQYF
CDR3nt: TGTGCCAGCAGTCTAACGTCGGGAGCATCTAAAGAGACCCAGTACTTC

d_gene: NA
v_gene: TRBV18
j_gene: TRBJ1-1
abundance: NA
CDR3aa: CASRPGQNTEAFF
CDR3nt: TGTGCCAGCCGTCCGGGACAGAACACTGAAGCTTTCTTT

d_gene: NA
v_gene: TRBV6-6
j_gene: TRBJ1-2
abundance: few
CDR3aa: CASSYSTQAGGYTF
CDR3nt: TGTGCCAGCAGTTACTCGACCCAGGCGGGGGGCTACACCTTC

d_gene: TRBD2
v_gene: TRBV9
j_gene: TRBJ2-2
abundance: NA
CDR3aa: CASSVAVGGSFTGELFF
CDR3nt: TGTGCCAGCAGCGTAGCTGTCGGCGGGAGTTTCACCGGGGAGCTGTTTTTT

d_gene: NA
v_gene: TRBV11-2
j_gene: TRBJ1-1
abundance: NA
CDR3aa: CASSPLGASAEAFF
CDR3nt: TGTGCCAGCAGCCCCCTGGGGGCCAGTGCTGAAGCTTTCTTT

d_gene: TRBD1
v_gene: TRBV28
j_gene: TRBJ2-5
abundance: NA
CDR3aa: CASSPQGAWETQYF
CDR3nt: TGTGCCAGCAGTCCGCAGGGGGCTTGGGAGACCCAGTACTTC

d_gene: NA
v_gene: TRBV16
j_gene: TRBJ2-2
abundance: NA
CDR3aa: CASSRTTTGELFF
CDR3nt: TGTGCCAGCAGCCGTACTACCACCGGGGAGCTGTTTTTT

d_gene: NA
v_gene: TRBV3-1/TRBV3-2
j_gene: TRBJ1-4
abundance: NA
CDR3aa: CASSQWLGVEKLFF
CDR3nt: TGTGCCAGCAGCCAATGGTTAGGGGTCGAAAAACTGTTTTTT

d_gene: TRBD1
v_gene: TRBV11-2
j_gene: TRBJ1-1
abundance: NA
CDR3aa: CASSPYQGDTEAFF
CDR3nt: TGTGCCAGCAGCCCGTACCAGGGGGACACTGAAGCTTTCTTT

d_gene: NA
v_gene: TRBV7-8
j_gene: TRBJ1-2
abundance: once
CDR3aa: CASSLGLGTSNYGYTF
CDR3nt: TGTGCCAGCAGCTTAGGTCTGGGGACATCTAACTATGGCTACACCTTC

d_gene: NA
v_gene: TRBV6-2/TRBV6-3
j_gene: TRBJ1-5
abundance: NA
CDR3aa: CASSSWQGGYSWQPQHF
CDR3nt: TGTGCCAGCAGTTCGTGGCAGGGAGGCTACTCTTGGCAGCCCCAGCATTTT